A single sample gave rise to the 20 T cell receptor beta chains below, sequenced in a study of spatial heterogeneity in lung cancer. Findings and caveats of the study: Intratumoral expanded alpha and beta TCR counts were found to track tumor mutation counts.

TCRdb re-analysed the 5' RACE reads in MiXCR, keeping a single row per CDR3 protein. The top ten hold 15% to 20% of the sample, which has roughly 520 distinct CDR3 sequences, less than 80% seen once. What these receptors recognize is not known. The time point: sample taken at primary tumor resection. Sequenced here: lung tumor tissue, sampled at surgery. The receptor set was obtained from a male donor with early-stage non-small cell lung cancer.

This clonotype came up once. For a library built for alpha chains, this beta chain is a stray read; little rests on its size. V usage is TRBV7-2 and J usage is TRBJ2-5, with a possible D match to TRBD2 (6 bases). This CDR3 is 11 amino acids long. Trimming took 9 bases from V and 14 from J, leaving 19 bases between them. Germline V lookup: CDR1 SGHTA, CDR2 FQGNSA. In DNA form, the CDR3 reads TGTGCCAGTTCCCCGCCCCCGGGACTCTACTTC. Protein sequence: CASSPPPGLYF.

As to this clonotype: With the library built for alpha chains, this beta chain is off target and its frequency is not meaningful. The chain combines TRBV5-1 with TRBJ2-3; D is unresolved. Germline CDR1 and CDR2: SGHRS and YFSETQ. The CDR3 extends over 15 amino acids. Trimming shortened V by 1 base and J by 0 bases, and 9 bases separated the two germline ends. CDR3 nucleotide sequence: TGCGCCAGCAGCTTGCGCGTGGCTAGCACAGATACGCAGTATTTT. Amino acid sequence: CASSLRVASTDTQYF.

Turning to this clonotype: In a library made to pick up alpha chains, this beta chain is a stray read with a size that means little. The CDR3 DNA sequence: TGTGCCAGCAGCCACCGCGGGAGGGGGAATGAGCAGTTCTTC. Protein sequence: CASSHRGRGNEQFF. This chain uses TRBV3-1 with TRBJ2-1; 9 bases match TRBD2. The CDR3 totals 14 residues. CDR1 LGHDT and CDR2 YNNKEL come from the germline V gene (reference sequence). The V segment lost 3 bases and the J segment 7 bases; nucleotides outside the gene matches: 4.

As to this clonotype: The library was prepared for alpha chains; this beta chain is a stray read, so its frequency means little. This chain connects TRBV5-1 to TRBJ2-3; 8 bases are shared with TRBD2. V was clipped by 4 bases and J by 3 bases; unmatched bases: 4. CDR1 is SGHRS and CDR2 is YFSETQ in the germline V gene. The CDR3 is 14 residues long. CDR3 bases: TGCGCCAGCAGCCAGGGACTAGAGACAGATACGCAGTATTTT. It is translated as CASSQGLETDTQYF.

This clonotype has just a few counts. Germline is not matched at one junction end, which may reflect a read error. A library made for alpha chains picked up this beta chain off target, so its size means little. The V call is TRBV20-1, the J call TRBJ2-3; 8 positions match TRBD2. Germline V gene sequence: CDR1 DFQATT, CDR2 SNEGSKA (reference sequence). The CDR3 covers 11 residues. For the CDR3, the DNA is TGCAGTGCTAGGCTAGCGGGCAGTTCCATTTTT. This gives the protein CSARLAGSSIF.

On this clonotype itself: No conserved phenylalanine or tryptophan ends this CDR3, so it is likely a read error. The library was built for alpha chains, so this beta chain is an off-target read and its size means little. The CDR3: CASSLDPDLGETQYV. The CDR3 DNA is TGCGCCAGCAGCTTGGATCCGGATCTCGGGGAGACCCAGTACGTC. The V gene is TRBV5-1, the J gene TRBJ2-5, with D hard to call. Germline CDR1 reads SGHRS; CDR2 reads YFSETQ. The length of the CDR3 is 15 residues. V was trimmed by 0 bases and J by 5 bases, leaving 14 bases between them.

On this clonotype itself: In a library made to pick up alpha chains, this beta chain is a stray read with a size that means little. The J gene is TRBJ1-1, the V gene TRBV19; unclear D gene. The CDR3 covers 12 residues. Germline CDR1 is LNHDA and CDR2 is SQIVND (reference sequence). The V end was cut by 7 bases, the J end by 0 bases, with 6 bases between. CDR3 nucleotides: TGTGCCAGTAAGGGTTTGAACACTGAAGCTTTCTTT. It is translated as CASKGLNTEAFF.

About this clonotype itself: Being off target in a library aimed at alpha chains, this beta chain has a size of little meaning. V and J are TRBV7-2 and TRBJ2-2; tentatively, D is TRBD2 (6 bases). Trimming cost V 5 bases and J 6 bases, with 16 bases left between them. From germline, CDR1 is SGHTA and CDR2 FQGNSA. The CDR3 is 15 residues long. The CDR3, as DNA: TGTGCCAGCAGCCTGGGGGTAGCGGTGGCCGGGGAGCTGTTTTTT. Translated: CASSLGVAVAGELFF.

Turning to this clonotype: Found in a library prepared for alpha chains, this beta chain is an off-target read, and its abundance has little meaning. The CDR3 DNA sequence: TGCGCCAGCAGCTTGAGTCCTAGCGGGGGCCCTCCCGATGAGCAGTTCTTC. Translating it yields CASSLSPSGGPPDEQFF. The V gene is TRBV5-1, the J gene TRBJ2-1; 10 bases line up with TRBD2. Germline V gene data show CDR1 as SGHRS and CDR2 as YFSETQ. V lost 1 base to trimming and J lost 8 bases; unmatched junction nucleotides: 12. This CDR3 comprises 17 residues.

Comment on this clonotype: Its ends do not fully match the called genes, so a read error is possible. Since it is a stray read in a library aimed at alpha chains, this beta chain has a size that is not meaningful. The CDR3 DNA sequence: TGTGCCAGCGGTTTGAATGCCCAGGAGCAGTTCTTC. It encodes CASGLNAQEQFF. This chain joins TRBV12-3 or TRBV12-4 and TRBJ2-1; D is ambiguous. There are 12 residues in the CDR3.

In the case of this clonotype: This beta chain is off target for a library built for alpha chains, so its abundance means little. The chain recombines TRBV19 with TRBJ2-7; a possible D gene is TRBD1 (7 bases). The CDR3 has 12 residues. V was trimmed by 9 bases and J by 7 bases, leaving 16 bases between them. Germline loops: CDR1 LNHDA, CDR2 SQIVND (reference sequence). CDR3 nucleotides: TGTGCCAGCGGGGGAGACAGGGCGGAGCAGTACTTC. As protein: CASGGDRAEQYF.

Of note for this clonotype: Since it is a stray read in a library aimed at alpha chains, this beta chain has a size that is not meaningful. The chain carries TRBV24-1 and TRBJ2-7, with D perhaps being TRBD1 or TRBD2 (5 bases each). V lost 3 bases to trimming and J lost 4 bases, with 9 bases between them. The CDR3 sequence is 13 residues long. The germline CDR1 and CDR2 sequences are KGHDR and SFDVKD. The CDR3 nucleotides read TGTGCCACCAGTGATGAGTGGGGGTACGAGCAGTACTTC. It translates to CATSDEWGYEQYF.

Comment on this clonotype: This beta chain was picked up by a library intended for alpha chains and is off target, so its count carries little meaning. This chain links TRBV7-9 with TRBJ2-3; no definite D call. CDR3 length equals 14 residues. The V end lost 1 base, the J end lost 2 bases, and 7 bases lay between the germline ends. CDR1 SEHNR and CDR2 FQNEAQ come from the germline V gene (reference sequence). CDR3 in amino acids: CASSLDLSTDTQYF. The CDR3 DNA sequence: TGTGCCAGCAGCTTAGATCTCTCCACAGATACGCAGTATTTT. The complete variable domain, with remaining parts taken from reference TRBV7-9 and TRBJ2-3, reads DTGVSQNPRHKITKRGQNVTFRCDPISEHNRLYWYRQTLGQGPEFLTYFQNEAQLEKSRLLSDRFSAERPKGSFSTLEIQRTEQGDSAMYLCASSLDLSTDTQYFGPGTRLTVL.

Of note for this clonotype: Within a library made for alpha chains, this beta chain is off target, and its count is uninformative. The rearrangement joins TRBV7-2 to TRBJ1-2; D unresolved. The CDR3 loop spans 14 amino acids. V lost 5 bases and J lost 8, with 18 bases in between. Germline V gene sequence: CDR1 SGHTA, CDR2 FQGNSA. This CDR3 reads CASSLPIGMDGYTF. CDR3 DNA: TGTGCCAGCAGCCTCCCCATAGGCATGGACGGCTACACCTTC.

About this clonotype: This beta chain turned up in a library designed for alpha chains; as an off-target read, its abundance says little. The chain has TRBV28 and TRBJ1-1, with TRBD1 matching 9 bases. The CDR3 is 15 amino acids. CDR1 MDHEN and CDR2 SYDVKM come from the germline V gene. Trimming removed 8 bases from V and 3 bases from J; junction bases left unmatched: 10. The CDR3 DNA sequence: TGTGCCAGCCCCGCCGGGACAGGGTCCTACACTGAAGCTTTCTTT. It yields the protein CASPAGTGSYTEAFF. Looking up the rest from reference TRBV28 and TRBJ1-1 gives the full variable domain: DVKVTQSSRYLVKRTGEKVFLECVQDMDHENMFWYRQDPGLGLRLIYFSYDVKMKEKGDIPEGYSVSREKKERFSLILESASTNQTSMYLCASPAGTGSYTEAFFGQGTRLTVV.

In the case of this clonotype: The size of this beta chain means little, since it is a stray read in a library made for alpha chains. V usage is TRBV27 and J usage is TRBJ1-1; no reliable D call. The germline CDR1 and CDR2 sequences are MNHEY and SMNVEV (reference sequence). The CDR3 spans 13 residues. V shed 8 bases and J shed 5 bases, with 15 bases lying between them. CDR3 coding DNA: TGTGCCAGCGCCAGGTCGGGAATGACTGAAGCTTTCTTT. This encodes CASARSGMTEAFF.

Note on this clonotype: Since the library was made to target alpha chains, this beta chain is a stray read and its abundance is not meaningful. In DNA, the CDR3 is TGTGCCTGGAGTAGAGGACAGTTCACAGATACGCAGTATTTT. This gives the protein CAWSRGQFTDTQYF. This chain links TRBV30 with TRBJ2-3, with D perhaps matching TRBD1 (6 bases). V was shortened by 2 bases and J by 2 bases, with 11 bases between the two germline ends. The CDR3 extends over 14 amino acids. Looked up from germline, CDR1 is GTSNPN and CDR2 is SVGIG (reference sequence).

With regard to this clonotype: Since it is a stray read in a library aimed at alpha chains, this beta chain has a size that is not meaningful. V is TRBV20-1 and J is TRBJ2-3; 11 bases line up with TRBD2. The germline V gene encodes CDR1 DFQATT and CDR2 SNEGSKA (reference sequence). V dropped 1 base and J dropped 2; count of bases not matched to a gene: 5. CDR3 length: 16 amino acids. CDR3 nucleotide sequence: TGCAGTGCTAGAGTCCTAGCGGGGGGACACACAGATACGCAGTATTTT. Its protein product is CSARVLAGGHTDTQYF.

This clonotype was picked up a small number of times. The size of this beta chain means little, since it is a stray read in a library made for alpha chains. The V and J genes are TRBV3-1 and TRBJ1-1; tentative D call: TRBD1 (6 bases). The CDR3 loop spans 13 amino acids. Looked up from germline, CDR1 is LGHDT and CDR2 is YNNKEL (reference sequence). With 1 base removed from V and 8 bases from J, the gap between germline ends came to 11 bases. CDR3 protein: CASSQGTAVEAFF. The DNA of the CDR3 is TGTGCCAGCAGCCAAGGGACAGCGGTCGAAGCTTTCTTT.

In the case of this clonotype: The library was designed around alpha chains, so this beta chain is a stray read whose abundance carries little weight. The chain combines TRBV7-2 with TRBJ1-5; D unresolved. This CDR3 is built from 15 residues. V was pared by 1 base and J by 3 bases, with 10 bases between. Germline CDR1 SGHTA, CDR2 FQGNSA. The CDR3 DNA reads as TGTGCCAGCAGCTTAGAGTCAGACCCCAATCAGCCCCAGCATTTT. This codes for CASSLESDPNQPQHF.